The rows below give T cell receptor beta chains drawn from one sample of a study of T cell responses to AZD1222 COVID-19 vaccine. The method was immunoSEQ multiplex PCR; TCRdb's version includes in-frame clones alone and lacks a portion of them. Among 110,000 to 150,000 clones listed, about 94% were seen once. The sample was peripheral blood, taken on day 0 of AZD1222 vaccination. Receptors were obtained from an adult in good health. Both conserved end residues are part of each CDR3. The order of the fields is J gene, clone size, D gene, V gene, CDR3 DNA, CDR3 protein. The D gene is left open where the match is weak. Expanded clones are given a class, and other clones once, few, many or no size at all.

>TRBJ2-2|-|-|TRBV7-9
TGTGCCAGCAGCTTTACCACCGGGGAGCTGTTTTTT
CASSFTTGELFF
>TRBJ1-3|-|TRBD1|TRBV5-1
TGCGCCAGCAGCCCCACAGGGGGATCTGGAAACACCATATATTTT
CASSPTGGSGNTIYF
>TRBJ2-3|-|-|TRBV5-5
TGTGCCAGCAGCTTGGAGCTAGCGACAGATACGCAGTATTTT
CASSLELATDTQYF
>TRBJ2-7|-|-|TRBV25-1
TGTGCCAGCAGGGCCTGGCCATCCTACGAGCAGTACTTC
CASRAWPSYEQYF
>TRBJ1-6|-|-|TRBV21-1
TGTGCCAGCACTCACTCCCCCGGGACTTCACCCCTCCACTTT
CASTHSPGTSPLHF
>TRBJ1-1|-|-|TRBV4-1
TGCGCCAGCAGCCAGTCCGATGGGACAAAGAACACTGAAGCTTTCTTT
CASSQSDGTKNTEAFF
>TRBJ1-6|-|-|TRBV18
TGTGCCAGCTCACCCGAGGGAGTCGTCGGGAATTCACCCCTCCACTTT
CASSPEGVVGNSPLHF
>TRBJ2-1|-|-|TRBV29-1
TGCAGCGTTAGGGTAGCTAGTGAGCAGTTCTTC
CSVRVASEQFF
>TRBJ2-5|-|-|TRBV24-1
TGTGCCACCAGTGGACGGGGGTTACAAGAGACCCAGTACTTC
CATSGRGLQETQYF
>TRBJ2-2|-|-|TRBV19
TGTGCCAGTAGTTGGGGAGCGAACACCGGGGAGCTGTTTTTT
CASSWGANTGELFF
>TRBJ2-7|-|TRBD2|TRBV7-2
TGTGCCAGCAGCCGGACTAGCGGAGGTTACGAGCAGTACTTC
CASSRTSGGYEQYF
>TRBJ2-1|once|-|TRBV28
TGTGCCAGCAGGACAGGAAGGGTCGGTGAGCAGTTCTTC
CASRTGRVGEQFF
>TRBJ1-1|-|-|TRBV11-2
TGTGCCAGCAGCTTAGCGCAGGGGCACTTACTAAGGACTGAAGCTTTCTTT
CASSLAQGHLLRTEAFF
>TRBJ1-3|-|TRBD1|TRBV27
TGTGCCAGCAGTCCCGGGACAGGGGGCTATGGAAACACCATATATTTT
CASSPGTGGYGNTIYF
>TRBJ1-4|-|TRBD1|TRBV5-1
TGCGCCAGCAGCTTGGTGGGACAGGAAAAACTGTTTTTT
CASSLVGQEKLFF
>TRBJ1-1|-|TRBD1|TRBV15
TGTGCCACCAGCAGAGCGCCTCCGGGACAGGAGCACACTGAAGCTTTCTTT
CATSRAPPGQEHTEAFF
>TRBJ1-1|few|-|TRBV19
TGTGCCAGTAGTATCACAGGGAAGTCTGAAGCTTTCTTT
CASSITGKSEAFF
>TRBJ2-7|-|-|TRBV15
TGTGCCACCAGCAGAGATCCTGAGAGCTCCTACGAGCAGTACTTC
CATSRDPESSYEQYF
>TRBJ2-7|-|-|TRBV5-4
TGTGCCAGCAGCTTGGGGGACGCCTCCTACGAGCAGTACTTC
CASSLGDASYEQYF
>TRBJ2-7|-|-|TRBV10-1
TGCGCCAGCAGTGATGGCAGAGGGTACGAGCAGTACTTC
CASSDGRGYEQYF
>TRBJ1-1|-|-|TRBV5-5
TGTGCCAGCAGCTTGAATCCTTTCCAGAACACTGAAGCTTTCTTT
CASSLNPFQNTEAFF
>TRBJ1-3|-|-|TRBV11-2
TGTGCCAGCAGCTTCACTCAGGGTCGAGCTGGAAACACCATATATTTT
CASSFTQGRAGNTIYF
>TRBJ1-5|-|TRBD1|TRBV19
TGTGCCAGTAGTACCACGGACAGGGAAGGTGGTCAGCCCCAGCATTTT
CASSTTDREGGQPQHF
>TRBJ2-7|-|TRBD1|TRBV19
TGTGCCAGTAGTGGACAGGCCACCTACGAGCAGTACTTC
CASSGQATYEQYF
>TRBJ1-1|-|-|TRBV5-1
TGCGCCAGCAGCTTGGAGGCATACCCGAACACTGAAGCTTTCTTT
CASSLEAYPNTEAFF
>TRBJ2-1|-|-|TRBV15
TGTGCCACCAGCAGAGATGGAGGATACAATGAGCAGTTCTTC
CATSRDGGYNEQFF
>TRBJ2-2|-|-|TRBV7-8
TGTGCCAGCAGCTTAGTCCGGGGGGACAGGCCCCGAACTAACACCGGGGAGCTGTTTTTT
CASSLVRGDRPRTNTGELFF
>TRBJ2-2|-|-|TRBV30
TGTGCCTGGAGTTTGGGGGAGGGGGGCACCGGGGAGCTGTTTTTT
CAWSLGEGGTGELFF
>TRBJ2-7|-|TRBD2|TRBV5-8
TGTGCCAGCAGTTACGGTCTAGCGGCCGAGCAGTACTTC
CASSYGLAAEQYF
>TRBJ2-1|once|TRBD2|TRBV24-1
TGTGCCACCAAGGCGGGAGCACACAATGAGCAGTTCTTC
CATKAGAHNEQFF
>TRBJ2-3|-|-|TRBV7-9
TGTGCCAGCAGCTTAGAGAGATTGGGGAAGACGTGGCGGTATTTT
CASSLERLGKTWRYF
>TRBJ1-2|-|-|TRBV28
TGTGCCAGCAGTCCCACAAGGCGCCGCTATGGCTACACCTTC
CASSPTRRRYGYTF
>TRBJ2-1|-|TRBD2|TRBV5-3
TGTGCCAGAAGCTTATGCGAGGGAGGGCCGAATGAGCAGTTCTTC
CARSLCEGGPNEQFF
>TRBJ1-6|-|-|TRBV7-8
TGTGCCAGCACCCTCGTGGTGGGTTGGGAATCACCCCCCCACTTT
CASTLVVGWESPPHF
>TRBJ1-1|-|TRBD1|TRBV4-1
TGCGCCAGCAGCCAAGTCAGCACAGGGGAGACTGAAGCTTTCTTT
CASSQVSTGETEAFF
>TRBJ2-7|-|TRBD1|TRBV5-1
TGCGCCAGCAGCCACGCAAGGACAGGTAACGAGCAGTACTTC
CASSHARTGNEQYF